The T cell receptor beta chain described here comes from a study of follicular helper T cells after annual influenza vaccination. Sequenced by immunoSEQ multiplex PCR; TCRdb stores in-frame clones only, minus some. The sample has approximately 9,800 clones, around 78% seen once; the top ten hold about 0.4%. The CDR3 is 15 residues long. In germline, CDR1 is LNHDA, CDR2 SQIVND (reference sequence). Trimming shortened V by 1 base and J by 2 bases, and 8 bases separated the two germline ends. Time point: 2015-2016 season, 7 days after influenza vaccination. Sorted blood CD4 subsets were sequenced before and after adults received seasonal inactivated influenza vaccine.

This chain uses TRBV19 with TRBJ1-4, with D uncertain. The source material was CXCR5- memory CD4+ T cells sorted from blood, sampled 7 days after influenza vaccination. This TCR came from an adult who received the influenza vaccine. This CDR3 reads CASSIVDVTNEKLFF. CDR3 in DNA: TGTGCCAGTAGTATAGTCGACGTTACTAATGAAAAACTGTTTTTT.